The 8 T cell receptor beta chains below were found in one sample sequenced in a study of CD8 T cells in Susac syndrome. A quantity of about 0.45 to 1 ug RNA underwent reverse transcription using random hexamers. TCRdb re-derived calls from the immunoSEQ multiplex PCR reads in MiXCR, one entry per CDR3 protein. The repertoire has tens of thousands of distinct CDR3 sequences, approximately 95% of them found once; the top ten carry approximately 0.48%. Sample: CD8+ T cells from PBMCs. The origin of the receptors is a human donor with Susac syndrome.

The V call is TRBV30, the J call TRBJ1-3; no definite D call. The CDR3 is 15 residues long. The V and J ends lost 1 base and 0 bases respectively, with 10 bases between them. Germline CDR1 is GTSNPN and CDR2 is SVGIG (reference sequence). The CDR3 DNA follows: TGTGCCTGGAGTGAAGAGGAGTCCTCTGGAAACACCATATATTTT. This translates into CAWSEEESSGNTIYF.

The rearrangement uses TRBV27 and TRBJ1-1; 8 positions agree with TRBD1. Germline V gene sequence: CDR1 MNHEY, CDR2 SMNVEV (reference sequence). The V and J ends lost 2 bases and 5 bases, in that order; junction bases with no gene match: 4. This CDR3 has 14 residues. The CDR3 is CASSLRTGQTEAFF. CDR3 bases: TGTGCCAGCAGTTTACGGACAGGGCAAACTGAAGCTTTCTTT.

This chain joins TRBV9 and TRBJ2-1; D not certain. Between the trimmed V and J ends, which lost 0 bases and 4 bases, there was a span of 8 bases. CDR1 SGDLS and CDR2 YYNGEE come from the germline V gene. This CDR3 is built from 14 residues. Written as DNA, the CDR3 is TGTGCCAGCAGCGTAGATGGTGGATACAATGAGCAGTTCTTC. Protein sequence: CASSVDGGYNEQFF.

The chain has TRBV4-3 and TRBJ2-7, with TRBD2 matching over 7 bases. Germline CDR1 LGHNA, CDR2 YSLEER. V shed 1 base and J 2 bases; nucleotides not matched to a gene: 8. The CDR3 spans 16 residues. CDR3 residues: CASSQVSLAETYEQYF. CDR3 DNA sequence: TGCGCCAGCAGCCAAGTTTCCCTAGCGGAAACCTACGAGCAGTACTTC.

CDR3 sequence (DNA): TGTGCCAGCAGCGTAGGGCTAGCGGGACAGAAGCAGTTCTTC. As protein: CASSVGLAGQKQFF. The V call is TRBV9, the J call TRBJ2-1; 9 nucleotides line up with TRBD2. This CDR3 is built from 14 residues. V trimming: 0 bases; J trimming: 11 bases; junction bases outside the gene matches: 6. Looked up from germline, CDR1 is SGDLS and CDR2 is YYNGEE. Combining the CDR3 with reference TRBV9 and TRBJ2-1 gives the whole variable domain DSGVTQTPKHLITATGQRVTLRCSPRSGDLSVYWYQQSLDQGLQFLIQYYNGEERAKGNILERFSAQQFPDLHSELNLSSLELGDSALYFCASSVGLAGQKQFFGPGTRLTVL.

The gene calls are TRBV14 and TRBJ2-1, with 10 nucleotides matching TRBD2. The germline V gene has CDR1 SGHDN and CDR2 FVKESK. With V trimmed by 2 bases and J by 2 bases, 3 bases remained unmatched. The CDR3 extends over 16 amino acids. The CDR3 reads CASSQPAGGTYNEQFF. CDR3 in DNA: TGTGCCAGCAGCCAACCAGCGGGAGGGACCTACAATGAGCAGTTCTTC.

The chain couples TRBV11-2 to TRBJ2-1, with 7 bases that match TRBD1. V dropped 5 bases and J dropped 6; count of bases not matched to a gene: 1. This CDR3 has 12 residues. Per germline, CDR1 SGHAT and CDR2 FQNNGV. In DNA form, the CDR3 reads TGTGCCAGCAGCAGGGGGCCCAATGAGCAGTTCTTC. Amino acids: CASSRGPNEQFF. Full variable domain (missing parts from reference TRBV11-2 and TRBJ2-1): EAGVAQSPRYKIIEKRQSVAFWCNPISGHATLYWYQQILGQGPKLLIQFQNNGVVDDSQLPKDRFSAERLKGVDSTLKIQPAKLEDSAVYLCASSRGPNEQFFGPGTRLTVL.

The chain is built from TRBV12-3 or TRBV12-4 and TRBJ2-2; D may be TRBD1 (6 bases). V was clipped by 8 bases and J by 7 bases, with 17 bases between them. There are 14 residues in the CDR3. The CDR3 DNA is TGTGCCAGCCTGAACAACAGGGTTCACGGGGAGCTGTTTTTT. Its translation is CASLNNRVHGELFF.